These 28 T cell receptor delta chains were sequenced from one sample in a study of γδ T cells in repeated Plasmodium falciparum infection. TCRdb re-called the multiplex PCR reads through CATT. Of roughly 86,000 delta-chain clones listed, almost 1.5% were seen once; the top ten hold about 10%. Bulk repertoires came from Vgamma9/Vdelta2+ or Vdelta2-negative gammadelta T cells flow-sorted from PBMC. Sequenced input: gamma-delta T cells from blood. Receptors originate from a pool of human donors (malaria-infected and uninfected, not separated).

The chain carries TRDV1 and TRDJ2; 9 nucleotides line up with TRDD2. The J gene, missing from TCRdb, was assigned here through DNA to germline matching. The CDR3 covers 21 residues. With V trimmed by 5 bases and J by 0 bases, 19 bases remained unmatched. CDR1 and CDR2 from the germline V gene are TSWWSYY and QGS. CDR3 sequence (DNA): TGTGCTCTTGGGAACAGGCCTTCCTACTTACTGGGGTGGGCTTTGACAGCACAACTCTTCTTT. This encodes CALGNRPSYLLGWALTAQLFF.

Note on this clone: Since a far larger clone is one base different, this is likely a read error. The same CDR3 also results from other DNA sequences found in this sample. CDR3 in DNA: TGTGCTCTTGGGGAAGAACCAACAGTGGGGGAGTACACCGATAAACTCATCTTT. This codes for CALGEEPTVGEYTDKLIF. V and J are TRDV1 and TRDJ1, with TRDD3 matching 7 bases. The V gene's germline CDR1 is TSWWSYY and CDR2 QGS. This CDR3 region has 18 residues. Germline trimming cut 2 bases from V and 0 bases from J; bases unmatched to any gene: 12.

As to this clone: It differs at one base from a far larger clone, so likely a read error. The sample carries other DNA sequences with the same CDR3. The chain carries TRDV2 and TRDJ3, with TRDD3 as a possible D gene (5 bases). No J gene is reported in TCRdb; it was inferred here by comparing the DNA with germline. In germline, CDR1 is GEAIGNYY, CDR2 EKD. The CDR3 runs 15 residues. V was cut by 3 bases and J by 7 bases, with 12 bases left in between. The CDR3 is CACDLVGDDTRQMFF. The CDR3 bases are TGTGCCTGTGACCTTGTAGGGGACGACACCCGACAGATGTTTTTC.

This clone was counted only a few times. TCRdb's entry gives the protein of a much larger clone, which mismatches this DNA's translation at residue 4, likely from a read error; the protein reported here is translated from the DNA. V and J are TRDV2 and TRDJ2, with a weak D call TRDD3 (5 bases). As TCRdb names no J gene, one was assigned here on the basis of a DNA match to germline. The V and J ends lost 5 bases and 0 bases respectively, with 27 bases between them. The CDR3 contains 20 residues. Germline loops: CDR1 GEAIGNYY, CDR2 EKD. The DNA of the CDR3 is TGTGCCTGTGCCAAAAGGGAAGAGAGGGGAATCTTCGCTTTGACAGCACAACTCTTCTTT. It yields the protein CACAKREERGIFALTAQLFF.

In its sample, this clone was seen a few times. The protein TCRdb lists belongs to a much larger clone and differs from this DNA's translation at residue 14, which points to a read error; the protein shown is made from the DNA. This chain uses TRDV1 with TRDJ1; TRDD3 aligns across 11 bases. TCRdb supplies no J gene; here it was assigned by aligning the nucleotide sequence to germline. The trim removed 0 bases at V and 4 bases at J, leaving 13 bases unmatched. This CDR3 contains 19 residues. The germline V gene encodes CDR1 TSWWSYY and CDR2 QGS. The CDR3 region has the DNA TGTGCTCTTGGGGAACTGGGTTCTTGGGGGATACGAGACAGCGATAAACTCATCTTT. The encoded protein is CALGELGSWGIRDSDKLIF.

This clone showed up many times. The protein recorded in TCRdb matches a much larger clone and deviates from this DNA's translation at residue 11, suggesting a read error; the protein here is obtained by translating the DNA. The chain employs TRDV1 and TRDJ1; TRDD3 matches 9 bases. Germline V gives CDR1 TSWWSYY, CDR2 QGS. This CDR3 has 18 residues. J lost 9 bases, V lost 0 bases, and 17 bases had no gene match. CDR3 nucleotides: TGTGCTCTTGGGGAACTATCCGGGGGGATACCCCCAGTGCTCGAACTCATCTTT. It encodes CALGELSGGIPPVLELIF.

This clone was counted many times. A read error is possible here, since a much larger clone lies one base away. The V and J genes are TRDV2 and TRDJ2; 9 bases match TRDD3. V lost 2 bases, J lost 1 base, and 1 base stayed unmatched. The CDR3 has 15 amino acids. Looked up from germline, CDR1 is GEAIGNYY and CDR2 is EKD. The CDR3 loop is CACDKLGDLTAQLFF. CDR3 bases: TGTGCCTGTGACAAACTGGGGGATTTGACAGCACAACTCTTCTTT.

On this clone itself: TCRdb lists the protein of a much larger clone for this DNA, which differs at residue 9, so this is likely a read error; the protein given here is translated from the DNA itself. This chain joins TRDV2 and TRDJ1; a weak D match, TRDD3 (6 bases). The J gene was missing in TCRdb and was found by matching the end of the DNA to germline. Germline CDR1 and CDR2: GEAIGNYY and EKD. The CDR3 totals 16 residues. The V end lost 7 bases, the J end lost 0 bases, and 20 bases lay between the germline ends. The CDR3 here is CAWEGWGSDYTDKLIF. The CDR3 DNA is TGTGCCTGGGAAGGTTGGGGATCCGACTACACCGATAAACTCATCTTT.

In this sample, this clone turned up many times. This chain uses TRDV1 with TRDJ2; D gene ambiguous. The germline gives CDR1 TSWWSYY, CDR2 QGS. V dropped 0 bases and J dropped 10 bases, with 9 bases sitting between them. The length of the CDR3 is 13 residues. The CDR3 here is CALGELLVKQLFF. CDR3 nucleotide sequence: TGTGCTCTTGGGGAACTCCTCGTTAAACAACTCTTCTTT.

On this clone: The protein TCRdb lists belongs to a much larger clone and differs from this DNA's translation at residue 3, which points to a read error; the protein shown is made from the DNA. This chain joins TRDV2 and TRDJ1; 11 nucleotides match TRDD3. TCRdb is silent on the J gene; assignment here came from matching the DNA to germline. The length of the CDR3 is 24 residues. The germline CDR1 and CDR2 sequences are GEAIGNYY and EKD. CDR3 region: CASDTVGSNRGQHWGIGSTDKLIF. As DNA, the CDR3 is TGTGCCAGTGACACCGTCGGGTCTAACCGAGGACAGCACTGGGGGATAGGGTCCACCGATAAACTCATCTTT.

A few counts support this clone. Translating this DNA gives a protein that differs at residue 11 from the TCRdb one, which belongs to a much larger clone; a read error is likely, and the protein shown is this translation. This chain links TRDV2 with TRDJ2; 9 bases fit TRDD3. The J gene, absent from TCRdb, was called here by matching the DNA to germline. The CDR3 has 15 residues. From germline, CDR1 is GEAIGNYY and CDR2 EKD. This CDR3 reads CACDRGDTVTVQLFF. The CDR3 DNA reads TGTGCCTGTGACAGGGGGGATACTGTGACAGTACAACTCTTCTTT.

As regards this clone: Translating this DNA gives a protein that differs at residue 12 from the TCRdb one, which belongs to a much larger clone; a read error is likely, and the protein shown is this translation. In DNA form, the CDR3 reads TGTGCCTGTGACACGGTCGAGGCGCACACCGATGAACTCATCTTT. Its protein is CACDTVEAHTDELIF. V usage is TRDV2 and J usage is TRDJ1, with D unresolved. The J gene, missing from TCRdb, was assigned here through DNA to germline matching. This CDR3 comprises 15 residues. Germline V gives CDR1 GEAIGNYY, CDR2 EKD.

Comments on this clone: TCRdb attributes to this sequence the protein of a much larger clone, which differs from the DNA translation at residue 5; a read error is likely, and the protein displayed is translated from the DNA. The chain recombines TRDV1 with TRDJ1; 8 bases line up with TRDD2. TCRdb carries no J gene annotation; the J gene was assigned here by matching the DNA with germline. This CDR3 has 25 amino acids. J was trimmed by 7 bases and V by 4 bases; bases with no gene match: 41. The germline CDR1 and CDR2 sequences are TSWWSYY and QGS. Written as DNA, the CDR3 is TGTGCTCTTGGGGGCATAGCTACTTCCTACGGTGGTGTTGGGATAGACCCCTTTGGTGGTCCTAAACTCATCTTT. Translating gives CALGGIATSYGGVGIDPFGGPKLIF.

Ten or more counts support this clone. A far larger clone is off by one base, so a read error is likely. Other DNA variants within this sample encode the same CDR3. The chain employs TRDV2 and TRDJ1; 11 nucleotides match TRDD3. The germline V gene encodes CDR1 GEAIGNYY and CDR2 EKD. This CDR3 spans 19 amino acids. Germline trimming cut 0 bases from V and 0 bases from J; bases unmatched to any gene: 11. The CDR3 nucleotides read TGTGCCTGTGACACCCTCCTGCTGGGGGATACCCGCTACACCGATAAACTCATCTTT. Translated, it gives CACDTLLLGDTRYTDKLIF.

Regarding this clone: For this DNA, TCRdb reports the protein of a much larger clone, which diverges at residue 12, most likely from a read error; the protein presented here is translated directly from the DNA. The chain has TRDV2 and TRDJ1; 12 positions match TRDD3. The J gene, not given by TCRdb, was assigned here from a germline match of the nucleotide sequence. After removal of 0 bases from V and 0 bases from J, the junction contained 10 bases not matched to a gene. The length of the CDR3 is 19 residues. Germline CDR1 reads GEAIGNYY; CDR2 reads EKD. The CDR3 sequence: CACDTLLLGDTGYTDKLIF. The DNA of the CDR3 is TGTGCCTGTGACACCCTCCTACTGGGGGATACCGGCTACACCGATAAACTCATCTTT.

Points on this clone: This DNA's translation and the protein TCRdb lists, from a much larger clone, do not match at residue 5, likely due to a read error; the protein shown is translated from the DNA. This chain links TRDV2 with TRDJ1, with 9 bases lining up with TRDD3. The J gene is absent in TCRdb and was assigned here via DNA matching to germline. From germline, CDR1 is GEAIGNYY and CDR2 EKD. The CDR3 is made up of 18 amino acids. The V gene end was trimmed by 3 bases and the J gene end by 0 bases; junction bases not matched to a gene: 13. The CDR3: CACDALGLGDSNTDKLIF. The CDR3 region has the DNA TGTGCCTGTGACGCCCTGGGTCTGGGGGATTCCAACACCGATAAACTCATCTTT.

Turning to this clone: TCRdb's protein for this DNA is that of a much larger clone and differs from the translation at residue 4, likely a read error; the protein shown is the DNA translation. The chain employs TRDV1 and TRDJ1; the D is unclear. Since TCRdb gives no J gene, matching the DNA to germline was used here to assign it. The CDR3 consists of 16 residues. Germline CDR1 is TSWWSYY and CDR2 is QGS. CDR3 nucleotides: TGTGCTCTTGAGGAAACGCCCCACCGCGCGAGGGTGAAACTCATCTTT. Its translation is CALEETPHRARVKLIF.

This clone has just a few counts. The chain recombines TRDV1 with TRDJ1; a possible D gene is TRDD2 (5 bases). The J gene is not listed in TCRdb, so it was assigned here from a DNA match to germline. The CDR3 has 15 residues. Looked up from germline, CDR1 is TSWWSYY and CDR2 is QGS. Trimming cost V 0 bases and J 0 bases, with 8 bases left between them. The CDR3 protein is CALGELFLYTDKLIF. The CDR3 region has the DNA TGTGCTCTTGGGGAACTGTTCCTGTACACCGATAAACTCATCTTT.

This clone was counted many times. TCRdb shows a much larger clone's protein in place of this DNA's translation, and the two differ at residue 15, likely through a read error; the protein shown is translated from the DNA. V and J are TRDV1 and TRDJ1; 7 bases are a match to TRDD3. Germline CDR1 TSWWSYY, CDR2 QGS. This CDR3 is 16 amino acids long. CDR3 coding DNA: TGTGCTCTTGGCCTTACCGGGGGATCTACACCCGATAAACTCACCTTT. Translated: CALGLTGGSTPDKLTF.

A word on this clone: A far larger clone lies a single base away; this is likely a read error. Other DNA sequences in the same sample also yield this CDR3. This chain joins TRDV1 and TRDJ1; possibly TRDD3 for D (5 bases). TCRdb leaves out the J gene; it was filled in here by matching the DNA to germline. Germline CDR1 TSWWSYY, CDR2 QGS. There are 12 residues in the CDR3. CDR3 nucleotides: TGTGCTCTCGGGGAATTGCGGTATAAACTCATCTTT. This gives the protein CALGELRYKLIF.

On this clone: A far larger clone is one base from this, pointing to a likely read error. This sample includes further DNA sequences coding for the same CDR3. For the V gene the call is TRDV1; the J gene has no call; the table assigns TRDD3, which was not confirmed against the DNA. Germline lookup yields CDR1 TSWWSYY and CDR2 QGS. This CDR3 spans 23 amino acids. CDR3 region: CALGEWPPFLLEMGDTPELKLIF. The CDR3 nucleotides are TGTGCTCTTGGGGAATGGCCCCCCTTCCTACTCGAAATGGGGGATACGCCCGAATTGAAACTCATCTTC.

This clone was picked up a small number of times. Translating this DNA gives a protein that differs at residue 11 from the TCRdb one, which belongs to a much larger clone; a read error is likely, and the protein shown is this translation. The chain links TRDV1 to TRDJ1, with D possibly being TRDD3 (6 bases). Here the J gene came from matching the DNA to germline, since TCRdb omits it. Trimming pared 1 base from V and 0 bases from J, leaving 21 bases between. This CDR3 contains 19 residues. Germline CDR1 TSWWSYY, CDR2 QGS. The CDR3 region has the DNA TGTGCTCTTGGGGAACCTGGGGTTCCCCACTGCCCTAACACCGATAAACTCATCTTT. Translation gives CALGEPGVPHCPNTDKLIF.

Turning to this clone: This probably arose from a read error, given a far larger clone one base away. The same CDR3 is also encoded by other DNA sequences in this sample. The J gene is TRDJ1, the V gene TRDV1; 10 bases align to TRDD3. TCRdb records no J gene; here it was assigned by comparing the DNA to germline. CDR3 length: 22 residues. The trim removed 0 bases at V and 0 bases at J, leaving 19 bases unmatched. Germline CDR1 TSWWSYY, CDR2 QGS. In DNA, the CDR3 is TGTGCTCTTGGGGAACTAAGCTACAACGTCTTACTGGGGGATGCCTACACCGATAAACTCATCTTT. Protein: CALGELSYNVLLGDAYTDKLIF.

This clone was seen ten or more times. TCRdb has a much larger clone's protein, which differs at residue 5 from the translation of this DNA, likely because of a read error; what is shown is the protein translated from the DNA. CDR3 sequence: CACDAAGTLYTDKLIF. CDR3 sequence (DNA): TGTGCCTGTGACGCCGCGGGGACCCTGTACACCGATAAACTCATCTTT. The chain uses TRDV2 and TRDJ1, with D possibly TRDD3 on 5 matching bases. Trimming removed 3 bases at V and 0 bases at J, with 16 bases between. This CDR3 contains 16 residues. Per germline, CDR1 GEAIGNYY and CDR2 EKD.

Concerning this clone itself: The protein TCRdb lists belongs to a much larger clone and differs from this DNA's translation at residue 6, which points to a read error; the protein shown is made from the DNA. The DNA for the CDR3 is TGTGCTCTTGGGGAAGAATCGGCCCTTCCGAACTACTGGGGGCAAAGGTCCACCGATAAACTCATCTTT. Its protein product is CALGEESALPNYWGQRSTDKLIF. V and J are TRDV1 and TRDJ1; the match to TRDD3 covers 8 bases. No J segment appears in TCRdb, so it was assigned here by matching the sequence to germline. The CDR3 has 23 amino acids. The trim removed 2 bases at V and 1 base at J, leaving 27 bases unmatched. Germline V gene sequence: CDR1 TSWWSYY, CDR2 QGS.

This clone has just a few counts. The protein TCRdb lists belongs to a much larger clone and differs from this DNA's translation at residue 4, which points to a read error; the protein shown is made from the DNA. This rearrangement joins TRDV1 to TRDJ1; 12 nucleotides align to TRDD3. As TCRdb names no J gene, one was assigned here on the basis of a DNA match to germline. CDR3 length equals 20 residues. With V trimmed by 7 bases and J by 0 bases, 18 bases remained unmatched. CDR1 and CDR2 (germline): TSWWSYY, QGS. The CDR3 DNA reads as TGTGCTCTTGAGGACCGGAGAGCTGGGGGATACGAGTTGTACACCGATAAACTCATCTTT. Encoded protein: CALEDRRAGGYELYTDKLIF.

About this clone itself: This clone may be a read error of a much larger clone one base away. Other DNA sequences in the same sample also yield this CDR3. The chain is built from TRDV1 and TRDJ1; 7 bases map to TRDD2. V dropped 5 bases and J dropped 0; count of bases not matched to a gene: 9. The CDR3 covers 16 residues. The germline gives CDR1 TSWWSYY, CDR2 QGS. The CDR3 protein is CALGPAFLRYTDKLIF. CDR3 DNA sequence: TGTGCTCTTGGGCCTGCCTTCCTGCGTTACACCGATAAACTCATCTTT.

With respect to this clone: One base separates it from a far larger clone, so it is likely a read error. Distinct nucleotide sequences in the sample also encode this CDR3. This chain links TRDV1 with TRDJ1; 8 bases fit TRDD2. The germline gives CDR1 TSWWSYY, CDR2 QGS. This CDR3 is 19 amino acids long. The CDR3 region has the DNA TGCGCTCTTGGGGAACTTCATCTTCCTACGAAGGGTTCCACCGATAAACTCATCTTT. As protein: CALGELHLPTKGSTDKLIF.